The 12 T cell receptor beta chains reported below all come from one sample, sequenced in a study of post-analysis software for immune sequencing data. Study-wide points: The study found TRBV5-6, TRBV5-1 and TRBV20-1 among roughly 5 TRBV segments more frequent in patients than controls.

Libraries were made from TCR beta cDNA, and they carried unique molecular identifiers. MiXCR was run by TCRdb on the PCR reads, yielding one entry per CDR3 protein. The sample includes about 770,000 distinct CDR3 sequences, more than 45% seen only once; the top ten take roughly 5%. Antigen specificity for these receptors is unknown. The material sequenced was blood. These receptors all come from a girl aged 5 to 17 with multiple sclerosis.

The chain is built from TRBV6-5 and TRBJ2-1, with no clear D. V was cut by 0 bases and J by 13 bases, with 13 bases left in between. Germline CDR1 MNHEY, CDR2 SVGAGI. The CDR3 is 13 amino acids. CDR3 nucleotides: TGTGCCAGCAGTTACTCCGAGAGAGAGACCCAGTTCTTC. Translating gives CASSYSERETQFF.

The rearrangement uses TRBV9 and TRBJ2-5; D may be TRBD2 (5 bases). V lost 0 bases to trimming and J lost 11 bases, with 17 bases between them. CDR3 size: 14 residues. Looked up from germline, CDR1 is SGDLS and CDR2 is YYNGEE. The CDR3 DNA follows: TGTGCCAGCAGCGTAGGGGCCATGTCGTGGGAGCAGTACTTC. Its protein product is CASSVGAMSWEQYF.

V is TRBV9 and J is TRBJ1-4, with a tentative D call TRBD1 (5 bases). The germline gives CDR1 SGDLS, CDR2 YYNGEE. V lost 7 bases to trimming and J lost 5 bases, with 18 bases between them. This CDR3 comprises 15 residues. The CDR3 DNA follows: TGTGCCAGCTCTCGAGTGGAAGGGGCGAATGAAAAACTGTTTTTT. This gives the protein CASSRVEGANEKLFF. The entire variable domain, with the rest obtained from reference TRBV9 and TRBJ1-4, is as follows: DSGVTQTPKHLITATGQRVTLRCSPRSGDLSVYWYQQSLDQGLQFLIQYYNGEERAKGNILERFSAQQFPDLHSELNLSSLELGDSALYFCASSRVEGANEKLFFGSGTQLSVL.

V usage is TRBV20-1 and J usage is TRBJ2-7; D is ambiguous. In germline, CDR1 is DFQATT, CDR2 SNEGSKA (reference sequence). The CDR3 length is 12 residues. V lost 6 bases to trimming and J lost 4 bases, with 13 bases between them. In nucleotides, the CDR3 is TGCAGTGCAAAGCAGGCCGTTTACGAGCAGTACTTC. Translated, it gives CSAKQAVYEQYF.

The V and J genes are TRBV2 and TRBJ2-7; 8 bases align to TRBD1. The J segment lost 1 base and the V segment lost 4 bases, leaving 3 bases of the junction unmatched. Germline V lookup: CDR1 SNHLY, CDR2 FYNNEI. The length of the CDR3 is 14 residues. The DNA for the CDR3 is TGTGCCAGCAGTGCCCGGACAGGGTCCTACGAGCAGTACTTC. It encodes CASSARTGSYEQYF.

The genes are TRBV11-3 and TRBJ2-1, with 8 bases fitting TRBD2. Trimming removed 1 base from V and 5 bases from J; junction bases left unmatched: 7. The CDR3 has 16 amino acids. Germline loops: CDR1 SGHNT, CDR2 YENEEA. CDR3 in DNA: TGTGCCAGCAGCTTAGTTCTCAGCGGGAGTAACAATGAGCAGTTCTTC. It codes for CASSLVLSGSNNEQFF.

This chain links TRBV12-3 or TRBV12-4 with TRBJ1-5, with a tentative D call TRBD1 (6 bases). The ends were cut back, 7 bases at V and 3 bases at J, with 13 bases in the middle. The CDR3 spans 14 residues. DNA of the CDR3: TGTGCCAGCAACCCAACAGGGTTCAATCAGCCCCAGCATTTT. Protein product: CASNPTGFNQPQHF.

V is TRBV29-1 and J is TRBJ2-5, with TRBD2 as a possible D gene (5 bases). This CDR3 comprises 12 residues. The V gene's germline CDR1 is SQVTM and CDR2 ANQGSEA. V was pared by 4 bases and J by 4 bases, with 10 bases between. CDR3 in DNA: TGCAGCGTTGGCGGGTTGGGAGAGACCCAGTACTTC. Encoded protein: CSVGGLGETQYF.

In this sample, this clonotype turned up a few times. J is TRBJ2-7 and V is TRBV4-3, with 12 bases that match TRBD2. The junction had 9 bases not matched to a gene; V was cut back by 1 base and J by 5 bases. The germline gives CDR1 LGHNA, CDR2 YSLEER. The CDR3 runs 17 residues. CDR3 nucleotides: TGCGCCAGCAGCCAAGTTCTAGCGGGAGGGCCGTTCCACGAGCAGTACTTC. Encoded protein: CASSQVLAGGPFHEQYF.

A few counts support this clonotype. The chain's CDR3 is CASSVENPGLGSTDTQYF. The CDR3 nucleotides read TGTGCCAGTAGTGTGGAAAACCCGGGACTCGGAAGCACAGATACGCAGTATTTT. The V call is TRBV19, the J call TRBJ2-3, with D perhaps TRBD2 (6 bases). The CDR3 runs 18 residues. Trimming removed 5 bases from V and 0 bases from J, with 21 bases in between. Germline assignment: CDR1 LNHDA and CDR2 SQIVND (reference sequence).

Written as DNA, the CDR3 is TGTGCCAGCAGCTTAGGGCTAGCGGGGGGATACAATGAGCAGTACTTC. The encoded protein is CASSLGLAGGYNEQYF. The J gene is TRBJ2-7, the V gene TRBV7-3; 11 positions agree with TRBD2. Trimming cost V 2 bases and J 7 bases; bases outside gene matches: 10. The V gene's germline CDR1 is SGHTA and CDR2 FQGTGA. The length of the CDR3 is 16 residues. Filled out from reference TRBV7-3 and TRBJ2-7, the complete variable domain reads GAGVSQTPSNKVTEKGKYVELRCDPISGHTALYWYRQSLGQGPEFLIYFQGTGAADDSGLPNDRFFAVRPEGSVSTLKIQRTERGDSAVYLCASSLGLAGGYNEQYFGPGTRLTVT.

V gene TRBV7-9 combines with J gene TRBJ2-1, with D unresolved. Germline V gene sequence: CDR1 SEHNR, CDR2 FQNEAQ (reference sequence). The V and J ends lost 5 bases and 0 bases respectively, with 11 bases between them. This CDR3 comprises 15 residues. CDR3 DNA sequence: TGTGCCAGCAGCGAGGCGGTCGTCTCCTACAATGAGCAGTTCTTC. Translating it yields CASSEAVVSYNEQFF.